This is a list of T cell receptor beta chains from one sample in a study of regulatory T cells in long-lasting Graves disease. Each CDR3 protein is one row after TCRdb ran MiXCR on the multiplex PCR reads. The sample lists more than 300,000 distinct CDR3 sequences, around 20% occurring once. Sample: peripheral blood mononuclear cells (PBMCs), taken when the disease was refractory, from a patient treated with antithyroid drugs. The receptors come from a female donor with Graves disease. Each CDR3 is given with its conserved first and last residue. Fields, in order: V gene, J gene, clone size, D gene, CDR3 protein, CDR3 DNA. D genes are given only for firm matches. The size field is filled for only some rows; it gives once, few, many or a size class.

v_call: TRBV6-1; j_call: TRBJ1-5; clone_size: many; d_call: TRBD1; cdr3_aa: CASRRTGSNQPQHF; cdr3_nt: TGTGCCAGCAGGCGGACAGGTTCTAATCAGCCCCAGCATTTT
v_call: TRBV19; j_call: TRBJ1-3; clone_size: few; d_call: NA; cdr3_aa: CASSIPDSVTGNTIYF; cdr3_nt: TGTGCCAGTAGTATCCCGGACAGTGTAACTGGAAACACCATATATTTT
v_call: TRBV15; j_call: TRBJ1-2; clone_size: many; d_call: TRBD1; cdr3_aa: CATSRAQSRGGRYGYTF; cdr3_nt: TGTGCCACCAGCAGAGCTCAGAGCAGGGGGGGACGATATGGCTACACCTTC
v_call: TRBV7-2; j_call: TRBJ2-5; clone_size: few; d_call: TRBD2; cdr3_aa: CASSLARGLAGGAETQYF; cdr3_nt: TGTGCCAGCAGCTTAGCGCGGGGACTAGCGGGGGGGGCGGAGACCCAGTACTTC
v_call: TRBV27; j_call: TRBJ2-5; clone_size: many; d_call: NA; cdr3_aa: CASSVPWYQETQYF; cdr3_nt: TGTGCCAGCAGTGTACCATGGTACCAAGAGACCCAGTACTTC
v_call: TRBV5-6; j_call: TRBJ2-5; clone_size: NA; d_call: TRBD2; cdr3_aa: CASSPGGLAGPQFQETQYF; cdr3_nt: TGTGCCAGCAGCCCGGGAGGACTAGCGGGGCCACAATTCCAAGAGACCCAGTACTTC
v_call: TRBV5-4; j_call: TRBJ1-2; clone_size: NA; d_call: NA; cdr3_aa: CASSSGGSYTF; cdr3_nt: TGTGCCAGCAGCTCGGGGGGGAGCTACACCTTC
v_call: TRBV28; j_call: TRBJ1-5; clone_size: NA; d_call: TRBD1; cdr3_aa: CASRKTGGLSNQPQHF; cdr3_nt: TGTGCCAGCAGGAAGACAGGGGGCCTTAGCAATCAGCCCCAGCATTTT
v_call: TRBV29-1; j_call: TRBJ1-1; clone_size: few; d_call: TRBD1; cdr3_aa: CSVFATGRAFF; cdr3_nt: TGCAGCGTTTTTGCGACAGGGAGAGCTTTCTTT
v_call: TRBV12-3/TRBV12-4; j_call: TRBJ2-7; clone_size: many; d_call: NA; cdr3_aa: CASSLLGRGYEQYF; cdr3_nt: TGTGCCAGCAGTTTACTAGGTCGGGGATACGAGCAGTACTTC
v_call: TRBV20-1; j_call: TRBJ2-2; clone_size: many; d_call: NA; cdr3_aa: CSARDHSTGELFF; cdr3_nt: TGCAGTGCTAGAGATCACAGCACCGGGGAGCTGTTTTTT
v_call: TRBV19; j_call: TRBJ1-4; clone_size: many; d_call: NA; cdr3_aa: CASSMGGGTNEKLFF; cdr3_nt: TGTGCCAGTAGTATGGGCGGGGGAACTAATGAAAAACTGTTTTTT
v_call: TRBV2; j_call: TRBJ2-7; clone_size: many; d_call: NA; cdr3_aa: CASRSGTPYEQYF; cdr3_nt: TGTGCCAGCAGATCAGGTACCCCCTACGAGCAGTACTTC
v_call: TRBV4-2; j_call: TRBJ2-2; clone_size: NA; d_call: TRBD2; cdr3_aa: CASSQVMAREGTGELFF; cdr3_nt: TGTGCCAGCAGCCAGGTCATGGCGCGGGAGGGTACCGGGGAGCTGTTTTTT
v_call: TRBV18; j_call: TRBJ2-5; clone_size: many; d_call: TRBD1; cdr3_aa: CASRFRGLRDETQYF; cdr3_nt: TGTGCCAGCCGTTTCAGGGGGCTTCGGGACGAGACCCAGTACTTC
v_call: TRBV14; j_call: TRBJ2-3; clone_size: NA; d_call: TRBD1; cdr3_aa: CASRFTGASRSQYF; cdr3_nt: TGTGCCAGCAGGTTTACAGGGGCTAGCAGATCGCAGTATTTT
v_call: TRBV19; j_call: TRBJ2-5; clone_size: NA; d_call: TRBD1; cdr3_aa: CASATGGETQYF; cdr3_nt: TGTGCCAGTGCGACAGGGGGTGAGACCCAGTACTTC
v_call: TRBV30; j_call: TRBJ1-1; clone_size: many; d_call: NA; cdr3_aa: CAWSVRSVDAFF; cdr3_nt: TGTGCCTGGAGTGTACGTTCGGTGGATGCTTTCTTT
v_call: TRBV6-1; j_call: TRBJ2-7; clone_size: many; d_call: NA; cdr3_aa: CASSPWGSREKQYF; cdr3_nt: TGTGCCAGCAGTCCTTGGGGGAGCCGAGAGAAGCAGTACTTC
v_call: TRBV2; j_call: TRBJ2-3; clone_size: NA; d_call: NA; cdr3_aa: CASMGTTADTQYF; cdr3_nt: TGTGCCAGCATGGGGACGACAGCGGATACGCAGTATTTT
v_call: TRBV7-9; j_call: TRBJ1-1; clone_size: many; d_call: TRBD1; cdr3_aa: CASSPTGDTEAFF; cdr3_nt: TGTGCCAGCAGCCCAACAGGGGACACTGAAGCTTTCTTT
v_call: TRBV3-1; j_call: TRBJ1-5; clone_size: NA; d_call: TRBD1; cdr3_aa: CASSGHSGGGQPQHF; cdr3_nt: TGTGCCAGCAGCGGTCACTCAGGGGGCGGTCAGCCCCAGCATTTT